This paragraph covers one T cell receptor beta chain sequence. Its matching antigen is unknown. The data are from a study of radiotherapy plus CTLA-4 blockade in lung cancer. Study overall: In approximately 17% of patients, objective responses were seen; approximately 31% had disease control.

Study-wide results and limits: Clones of tumor-derived TCRs expanded in blood after radiotherapy plus ipilimumab. Strongest reported response predictors: early blood clone changes and post-radiation interferon-beta.

With ipilimumab providing CTLA-4 blockade, focal radiation was administered to patients who had chemo-refractory metastatic non-small-cell lung cancer. Sequencing was performed with immunoSEQ multiplex PCR; in TCRdb, only in-frame clones are kept and a portion is missing. The sample contains approximately 94,000 clones, about four fifths of which appear only once. This CDR3 has 14 residues. Germline-derived CDR1 and CDR2 are LGHNT and FRNRAP. V lost 5 bases, J lost 7 bases, and 17 bases lay in between. The chain is built from TRBV12-5 and TRBJ1-2, with TRBD1 as a possible D gene (6 bases). The material sequenced was peripheral blood, taken from a patient treated with radiotherapy plus ipilimumab. This sequence originates from a human donor with non-small cell lung cancer that progressed on radiotherapy plus ipilimumab. The CDR3 DNA is TGTGCTAGTGGTCCAACAGGGTTGAGCGGTGGCTACACCTTC. Translating gives CASGPTGLSGGYTF.